Below, 32 T cell receptor beta chains from the same sample are listed, as sequenced in a study of blood T cell repertoires in COVID-19. The method was immunoSEQ multiplex PCR; TCRdb's version includes in-frame clones alone and lacks a portion of them. The data hold approximately 19,000 clones, with approximately 90% observed a single time. Sequencing was performed on peripheral blood. These receptors came from a human donor with active COVID-19. The donor label of this sample is uncertain.

DNA of the CDR3: TGTGCCAGCAGTAAAGACAGGGGCCGGGAGCTGTTTTTT. This gives the protein CASSKDRGRELFF. The chain uses TRBV12-3 or TRBV12-4 and TRBJ2-2, with TRBD1 identical over 8 bases. After removal of 5 bases from V and 9 bases from J, the junction contained 5 bases not matched to a gene. The CDR3 covers 13 residues.

This clone was found once. The V gene is TRBV28, the J gene TRBJ1-5, with D hard to call. The V gene's germline CDR1 is MDHEN and CDR2 SYDVKM. This CDR3 region has 12 residues. Trimming took 7 bases from V and 4 from J, leaving 8 bases between them. The CDR3 DNA follows: TGTGCCAGCACAGTCAGTAATCAGCCCCAGCATTTT. Translating gives CASTVSNQPQHF.

V gene TRBV7-8 combines with J gene TRBJ1-5; D unclear. This CDR3 spans 14 amino acids. Germline assignment: CDR1 SGHVS and CDR2 FQNEAQ. Between the trimmed V and J ends, which lost 6 bases and 4 bases, there was a span of 13 bases. The CDR3 nucleotides read TGTGCCAGCAGTCTGAGACCGGGTAATCAGCCCCAGCATTTT. Translating it yields CASSLRPGNQPQHF.

The J gene is TRBJ1-2, the V gene TRBV4-3, with TRBD1 identical over 12 bases. The V and J ends lost 0 bases and 0 bases, in that order; junction bases with no gene match: 8. The CDR3 runs to 19 residues. The germline V gene encodes CDR1 LGHNA and CDR2 YSLEER. In DNA form, the CDR3 reads TGCGCCAGCAGCCAAGATTTATGGGGACAGGGGGCCTCTAACTATGGCTACACCTTC. Protein product: CASSQDLWGQGASNYGYTF.

This rearrangement joins TRBV9 to TRBJ2-3; D perhaps matches TRBD2 (6 bases). Germline CDR1 is SGDLS and CDR2 is YYNGEE. The V end lost 0 bases, the J end lost 2 bases, and 13 bases lay between the germline ends. This CDR3 contains 16 residues. As DNA, the CDR3 is TGTGCCAGCAGCGTAGTTTCCGCGGGGCCCACAGATACGCAGTATTTT. Residues: CASSVVSAGPTDTQYF.

V and J are TRBV7-6 and TRBJ2-3; no clear D gene. The V end was cut by 0 bases, the J end by 1 base, with 11 bases between. This CDR3 spans 16 amino acids. Germline V lookup: CDR1 SGHVS, CDR2 FNYEAQ. The CDR3 loop reads CASSLANHPGTDTQYF. The CDR3 DNA reads as TGTGCCAGCAGCTTAGCGAACCACCCGGGCACAGATACGCAGTATTTT. Full variable domain (outside the CDR3, taken from reference TRBV7-6 and TRBJ2-3): GAGVSQSPRYKVTKRGQDVALRCDPISGHVSLYWYRQALGQGPEFLTYFNYEAQQDKSGLPNDRFSAERPEGSISTLTIQRTEQRDSAMYRCASSLANHPGTDTQYFGPGTRLTVL.

This chain connects TRBV5-1 to TRBJ1-1, with 8 bases fitting TRBD1. Germline CDR1 is SGHRS and CDR2 is YFSETQ. J was trimmed by 10 bases and V by 0 bases; bases with no gene match: 2. The CDR3 is 12 amino acids. CDR3 region: CASSLGQGTAFF. The CDR3 region has the DNA TGCGCCAGCAGCTTGGGACAGGGGACAGCTTTCTTT.

This clone was seen once. The chain carries TRBV6-6 and TRBJ1-4; D ambiguous. V shed 8 bases and J shed 2 bases, with 12 bases lying between them. This CDR3 spans 14 amino acids. Germline V gene lookup returns CDR1 MNHNY and CDR2 SVGAGI (reference sequence). CDR3 bases: TGTGCCAGCGCACCTTTAGCTACTAATGAAAAACTGTTTTTT. As protein: CASAPLATNEKLFF.

The chain joins TRBV19 to TRBJ1-2; D possibly corresponds to TRBD1 (5 bases). The germline V gene encodes CDR1 LNHDA and CDR2 SQIVND (reference sequence). This CDR3 is built from 13 residues. V was pared by 3 bases and J by 4 bases, with 9 bases between. The CDR3 is CASSIRQLYGYTF. For the CDR3, the DNA is TGTGCCAGTAGTATCAGACAGCTCTATGGCTACACCTTC.

V usage is TRBV19 and J usage is TRBJ1-5, with D tentatively TRBD1 (5 bases). CDR1 is LNHDA and CDR2 is SQIVND in the germline V gene (reference sequence). CDR3 length: 15 residues. V was clipped by 1 base and J by 3 bases, with 10 bases between them. As DNA, the CDR3 is TGTGCCAGTAGTATAGTCGGGGGTACCAATCAGCCCCAGCATTTT. Translation: CASSIVGGTNQPQHF.

This clone was counted a single time. V is TRBV27 and J is TRBJ1-2; 8 nucleotides agree with TRBD1. The CDR3 consists of 15 residues. CDR1 and CDR2 (germline): MNHEY, SMNVEV (reference sequence). Losses at the gene ends were 6 bases for V and 2 bases for J; bases not matched to a gene: 8. CDR3 loop: CASRGQALANYGYTF. CDR3 nucleotides: TGTGCCAGCAGGGGACAGGCCCTCGCGAACTATGGCTACACCTTC.

This clone was counted a few times. V is TRBV5-5 and J is TRBJ1-1, with D possibly TRBD1 on 6 matching bases. The V gene lost 5 bases and the J gene lost 11 bases, with 19 bases spanning the gap. Germline lookup yields CDR1 SGHKS and CDR2 YYEKEE (reference sequence). The CDR3 sequence is 13 residues long. The CDR3 region is CASRDLIGGRAFF. Here the CDR3 DNA reads TGTGCCAGCAGAGATCTGATAGGGGGTCGGGCTTTCTTT.

DNA of the CDR3: TGTGCCAGCAGTTACGGGGACTCTAACTATGGCTACACCTTC. Protein: CASSYGDSNYGYTF. The rearrangement links TRBV6-5 to TRBJ1-2, with D possibly being TRBD1 (5 bases). The CDR3 has 14 residues. V gave up 2 bases and J gave up 0 bases, with 7 bases separating them. The germline CDR1 and CDR2 sequences are MNHEY and SVGAGI.

The table lists this clone with a count of one. This sequence joins TRBV7-9 and TRBJ2-5, with TRBD2 matching 8 bases. Germline CDR1 and CDR2: SEHNR and FQNEAQ (reference sequence). There are 15 residues in the CDR3. V lost 5 bases and J lost 4; bases outside the gene matches: 9. The chain's CDR3 is CASSPGTGGPETQYF. The CDR3 bases are TGTGCCAGCAGCCCGGGCACGGGGGGGCCAGAGACCCAGTACTTC.

This rearrangement joins TRBV7-2 to TRBJ1-5; 7 positions agree with TRBD1. Germline CDR1 SGHTA, CDR2 FQGNSA. The CDR3 runs 13 residues. Trimming at V came to 5 bases and at J to 4 bases, leaving 2 bases not matched to a gene. CDR3: CASSQDRNQPQHF. CDR3 nucleotide sequence: TGTGCCAGCAGCCAGGACAGGAATCAGCCCCAGCATTTT.

This chain connects TRBV2 to TRBJ2-7; D is undetermined. V shed 5 bases and J shed 4 bases, with 6 bases lying between them. CDR3 length: 11 residues. Germline assignment: CDR1 SNHLY and CDR2 FYNNEI. The CDR3 is CASSMTYEQYF. The CDR3 DNA sequence: TGTGCCAGCAGTATGACTTACGAGCAGTACTTC.

This chain connects TRBV5-1 to TRBJ1-2; TRBD1 matches at 7 bases. The CDR3 is 14 amino acids. CDR1 is SGHRS, CDR2 YFSETQ, per germline. V dropped 0 bases and J dropped 6; count of bases not matched to a gene: 5. The CDR3: CASSLGQGWDGYTF. CDR3 sequence (DNA): TGCGCCAGCAGCTTGGGACAGGGCTGGGATGGCTACACCTTC.

This clone has just a few counts. The chain links TRBV6-5 to TRBJ1-5; D not resolved. With 0 bases removed from V and 2 bases from J, the gap between germline ends came to 11 bases. The CDR3 length is 16 residues. CDR1 is MNHEY and CDR2 is SVGAGI in the germline V gene. CDR3 in DNA: TGTGCCAGCAGTTACTCCCGAGGGCAGGGCAATCAGCCCCAGCATTTT. Its translation: CASSYSRGQGNQPQHF.

The chain recombines TRBV10-3 with TRBJ2-1, with 8 bases lining up with TRBD2. Germline assignment: CDR1 ENHRY and CDR2 SYGVKD. This CDR3 has 17 amino acids. The junction had 14 bases not matched to a gene; V was cut back by 3 bases and J by 7 bases. CDR3 DNA: TGTGCCATCAGTGAAACCACCTCTACGGGGGGGCGGAATGAGCAGTTCTTC. Translation gives CAISETTSTGGRNEQFF.

The chain combines TRBV6-2 or TRBV6-3 with TRBJ2-6; a weak D match, TRBD2 (5 bases). The CDR3 sequence is 15 residues long. The ends were cut back, 2 bases at V and 5 bases at J, with 10 bases in the middle. The germline V gene encodes CDR1 MNHEY and CDR2 SVGEGT. The DNA for the CDR3 is TGTGCCAGCAGTTACGATCTAGCCTGGGCCAACGTCCTGACTTTC. This codes for CASSYDLAWANVLTF.

The chain carries TRBV5-1 and TRBJ2-3; 11 bases agree with TRBD2. V was pared by 0 bases and J by 2 bases, with 2 bases of the junction left unmatched. This CDR3 is 16 amino acids long. CDR1 is SGHRS and CDR2 is YFSETQ in the germline V gene. The CDR3 loop reads CASSLELAGDTDTQYF. DNA of the CDR3: TGCGCCAGCAGCTTGGAACTAGCGGGGGACACAGATACGCAGTATTTT.

The V gene is TRBV6-5, the J gene TRBJ1-1; 9 bases agree with TRBD1. Germline lookup yields CDR1 MNHEY and CDR2 SVGAGI. Trimming at V came to 6 bases and at J to 8 bases, leaving 13 bases not matched to a gene. The CDR3 loop spans 15 amino acids. CDR3 nucleotides: TGTGCCAGCAGCCCAGCCACAGGGGGCCGTCCCGAAGCTTTCTTT. Translating gives CASSPATGGRPEAFF.

The chain recombines TRBV6-5 with TRBJ1-5; D perhaps matches TRBD1 (5 bases). The germline gives CDR1 MNHEY, CDR2 SVGAGI. V was trimmed by 7 bases and J by 0 bases, leaving 13 bases between them. This CDR3 has 15 residues. The CDR3 protein is CASTGQVNSNQPQHF. The DNA of the CDR3 is TGTGCCAGCACCGGACAAGTAAATAGCAATCAGCCCCAGCATTTT.

This chain uses TRBV9 with TRBJ1-1; weak D call: TRBD1 (5 bases). The germline gives CDR1 SGDLS, CDR2 YYNGEE. The length of the CDR3 is 13 residues. V gave up 4 bases and J gave up 4 bases, with 11 bases separating them. This chain's CDR3 is CASSPGQGTEAFF. CDR3 DNA: TGTGCCAGCAGCCCTGGCCAGGGCACTGAAGCTTTCTTT.

This clone was counted between two and nine times. The chain joins TRBV7-6 to TRBJ2-7; unclear D gene. Trimming removed 5 bases from V and 12 bases from J, with 17 bases in between. Germline loops: CDR1 SGHVS, CDR2 FNYEAQ. This CDR3 has 12 residues. The CDR3 sequence is CASSPQHFTAYF. For the CDR3, the DNA is TGTGCCAGCAGCCCCCAGCACTTTACAGCGTACTTC. Using reference TRBV7-6 and TRBJ2-7 for the parts outside the CDR3, the full variable domain is GAGVSQSPRYKVTKRGQDVALRCDPISGHVSLYWYRQALGQGPEFLTYFNYEAQQDKSGLPNDRFSAERPEGSISTLTIQRTEQRDSAMYRCASSPQHFTAYFGPGTRLTVT.

The chain links TRBV2 to TRBJ1-1, with D unclear. Germline V CDR1 and CDR2: SNHLY, FYNNEI. The ends were cut back, 0 bases at V and 4 bases at J, with 9 bases in the middle. The CDR3 length is 14 residues. CDR3 amino acids: CASSEAGGVTEAFF. The CDR3 nucleotides read TGTGCCAGCAGTGAAGCAGGCGGGGTCACTGAAGCTTTCTTT.

This clone showed up just a few times. The V and J genes are TRBV5-6 and TRBJ1-2; 8 nucleotides match TRBD1. The CDR3 extends over 14 amino acids. Germline V lookup: CDR1 SGHDT, CDR2 YYEEEE. The trim removed 4 bases at V and 2 bases at J, leaving 4 bases unmatched. The CDR3 nucleotides read TGTGCCAGCAGCAGGGACAGGACCAACTATGGCTACACCTTC. Translation gives CASSRDRTNYGYTF.

The chain has TRBV6-5 and TRBJ1-1, with D perhaps matching TRBD1 (6 bases). In germline, CDR1 is MNHEY, CDR2 SVGAGI. The CDR3 has 14 residues. V dropped 6 bases and J dropped 2 bases, with 13 bases sitting between them. The CDR3 nucleotides read TGTGCCAGCAGAAAGAACAGGGATAACACTGAAGCTTTCTTT. The encoded protein is CASRKNRDNTEAFF.

The V call is TRBV11-2, the J call TRBJ1-5, with D possibly being TRBD1 (5 bases). Trimming left V 4 bases short and J 0 bases short, with 22 bases between. The CDR3 consists of 19 residues. In germline, CDR1 is SGHAT, CDR2 FQNNGV. The CDR3 nucleotides read TGTGCCAGCAGCTCCTCCTCCTTTCGACAGATGGATAGCAATCAGCCCCAGCATTTT. Translation: CASSSSSFRQMDSNQPQHF. The entire variable domain, with the rest obtained from reference TRBV11-2 and TRBJ1-5, is as follows: EAGVAQSPRYKIIEKRQSVAFWCNPISGHATLYWYQQILGQGPKLLIQFQNNGVVDDSQLPKDRFSAERLKGVDSTLKIQPAKLEDSAVYLCASSSSSFRQMDSNQPQHFGDGTRLSIL.

The J gene is TRBJ1-5, the V gene TRBV5-1; 10 bases agree with TRBD1. This CDR3 spans 16 amino acids. Per the germline V gene, CDR1 is SGHRS and CDR2 is YFSETQ. Trimming at V came to 4 bases and at J to 0 bases, leaving 4 bases not matched to a gene. CDR3: CASSPGQGGSNQPQHF. The CDR3 DNA is TGCGCCAGCAGCCCCGGACAGGGGGGTAGCAATCAGCCCCAGCATTTT.

This chain uses TRBV7-2 with TRBJ2-2; the D gene is possibly TRBD1 (6 bases). V lost 5 bases and J lost 6, with 19 bases in between. Looked up from germline, CDR1 is SGHTA and CDR2 is FQGNSA. The CDR3 totals 16 residues. CDR3 loop: CASSPRRGTTSGELFF. CDR3 coding DNA: TGTGCCAGCAGCCCCCGCAGGGGCACCACGTCCGGGGAGCTGTTTTTT.

The genes are TRBV19 and TRBJ2-4, with TRBD2 identical over 13 bases. After removal of 5 bases from V and 0 bases from J, the junction contained 7 bases not matched to a gene. The CDR3 is made up of 18 amino acids. Germline CDR1 LNHDA, CDR2 SQIVND (reference sequence). CDR3 region: CASSSRTSGGLAKNIQYF. In nucleotides, the CDR3 is TGTGCCAGTAGTTCACGGACTAGCGGGGGTCTAGCCAAAAACATTCAGTACTTC.